This is a list of T cell receptor beta chains from one sample in a study of T cells in Graves' hyperthyroidism and ophthalmopathy. MiXCR was run by TCRdb on the multiplex PCR reads, yielding one entry per CDR3 protein. The table records around 620,000 distinct CDR3 sequences, 13% to 15% of them present only once. The sequenced sample consisted of blood. The receptors here all came from a young woman with Graves' ophthalmopathy. Both conserved end residues are part of each CDR3. Fields, in order: V gene, J gene, CDR3 protein.

V: TRBV5-5
J: TRBJ2-7
CDR3: CASSLMLLAGIYEQYF

V: TRBV9
J: TRBJ2-5
CDR3: CASSGPVVGGLETQYF

V: TRBV7-9
J: TRBJ2-7
CDR3: CATGTFSGSYEQYF

V: TRBV18
J: TRBJ2-3
CDR3: CASSLAGVLDTQYF

V: TRBV7-2
J: TRBJ2-2
CDR3: CASSLARTSGSRDTGELFF

V: TRBV7-2
J: TRBJ2-1
CDR3: CASSLEPSGRTGSYNEQFF

V: TRBV28
J: TRBJ1-3
CDR3: CASSWDRLSTNTIYF

V: TRBV20-1
J: TRBJ1-6
CDR3: CSARAGGTGRSPLHF

V: TRBV12-3/TRBV12-4
J: TRBJ2-7
CDR3: CASSLTSGRAGEQYF

V: TRBV2
J: TRBJ2-1
CDR3: CASSETSGSSYNEQFF

V: TRBV4-2
J: TRBJ2-5
CDR3: CASSIVWDRGGETQYF

V: TRBV4-1
J: TRBJ1-3
CDR3: CASSREPLPSGNTIYF

V: TRBV11-3
J: TRBJ1-2
CDR3: CASSFWDRLNSNYGYTF

V: TRBV9
J: TRBJ2-1
CDR3: CASSPRSYRGGPYNEQFF

V: TRBV7-2
J: TRBJ1-4
CDR3: CASSHTPGTGKEKLFF

V: TRBV6-5
J: TRBJ2-5
CDR3: CASSYDWTEETQYF

V: TRBV6-1
J: TRBJ1-4
CDR3: CASSARTGANEKLFF

V: TRBV6-1
J: TRBJ1-1
CDR3: CASSPSVGQRPTEAFF

V: TRBV6-1
J: TRBJ2-3
CDR3: CASSHGPGLAGRTDTQYF

V: TRBV19
J: TRBJ2-1
CDR3: CASSISGQGSYNEQFF

V: TRBV11-3
J: TRBJ2-5
CDR3: CASSSPRTQQETQYF

V: TRBV7-2
J: TRBJ1-2
CDR3: CASSSFEGGGGYGYTF

V: TRBV5-1
J: TRBJ2-3
CDR3: CASSSQGSTQYF

V: TRBV30
J: TRBJ2-1
CDR3: CAWSVLLYNEQFF

V: TRBV27
J: TRBJ1-5
CDR3: CASSSGGERQPQHF

V: TRBV5-1
J: TRBJ1-2
CDR3: CASSLHQGGPYGYTF

V: TRBV30
J: TRBJ1-3
CDR3: CAWSAFRWPSSGNTIYF

V: TRBV28
J: TRBJ2-3
CDR3: CASSPKGAQYF

V: TRBV9
J: TRBJ2-1
CDR3: CTSSVGGHNEQFF

V: TRBV2
J: TRBJ1-2
CDR3: CASSEAVVGYTF

V: TRBV20-1
J: TRBJ2-7
CDR3: CSARDRKGGALSYEQYF

V: TRBV12-3/TRBV12-4
J: TRBJ2-7
CDR3: CASSFAGLPSYEQYF

V: TRBV5-1
J: TRBJ1-4
CDR3: CASSLTAGNEKLFF

V: TRBV7-3
J: TRBJ2-1
CDR3: CASSPTSGGSNEQFF

V: TRBV28
J: TRBJ2-7
CDR3: CASSLQGPTYEQYF

V: TRBV28
J: TRBJ1-4
CDR3: CASSFRDRVNEKLFF

V: TRBV19
J: TRBJ1-5
CDR3: CASSIEGGAQHF

V: TRBV12-3/TRBV12-4
J: TRBJ2-7
CDR3: CASSLRRPGNEQYF

V: TRBV7-3
J: TRBJ2-1
CDR3: CASSLIGGRANEQFF

V: TRBV6-6
J: TRBJ2-1
CDR3: CASSYSSLGEQFF